These T cell receptor beta chains were read from a single sample in a study of T cells in Graves' hyperthyroidism and ophthalmopathy. One entry per CDR3 protein results from TCRdb running MiXCR on the multiplex PCR reads. This sample yields more than 500,000 distinct CDR3 sequences, of which approximately 14% are seen a single time; about 14% belongs to the top ten. The specimen was blood. These receptors came from a woman between 35 and 50 years old with Graves' hyperthyroidism. The CDR3 runs from the conserved cysteine through the conserved F or W. The order of the fields is CDR3 DNA, CDR3 protein, clone size, V gene, D gene, J gene. The D gene is left open where the match is weak. Clone size is not always given. Where it is, it says once, few, many or a class for expanded clones.

CDR3 DNA: TGTGCCAGCAGCTCGGGGCTCCCGTTCGACGAGCAGTACTTC
CDR3 protein: CASSSGLPFDEQYF
clone size: NA
V gene: TRBV6-1
D gene: NA
J gene: TRBJ2-7

CDR3 DNA: TGTGCCAGCAGTGAAGTCACAGATTACACTGAAGCTTTCTTT
CDR3 protein: CASSEVTDYTEAFF
clone size: few
V gene: TRBV6-1
D gene: NA
J gene: TRBJ1-1

CDR3 DNA: TGTGCCACCAGTGGACCCGGGGCGAATGAGCAGTTCTTC
CDR3 protein: CATSGPGANEQFF
clone size: many
V gene: TRBV24-1
D gene: NA
J gene: TRBJ2-1

CDR3 DNA: TGTGCCTGGAGCCGGTCGGGCAGCTATGGCTACACCTTC
CDR3 protein: CAWSRSGSYGYTF
clone size: many
V gene: TRBV30
D gene: NA
J gene: TRBJ1-2

CDR3 DNA: TGCGCCAGCAGCCAAGACACTAGCGCCCCCATTCAGTACTTC
CDR3 protein: CASSQDTSAPIQYF
clone size: once
V gene: TRBV4-1
D gene: TRBD2
J gene: TRBJ2-4

CDR3 DNA: TGTGCCAGCAGCTTTAGAGGACAGGGTAGCTCCTACAATGAGCAGTTCTTC
CDR3 protein: CASSFRGQGSSYNEQFF
clone size: many
V gene: TRBV11-3
D gene: TRBD1
J gene: TRBJ2-1

CDR3 DNA: TGTGCCAGCAGCCTAACTCCGGGGACAGGGGCTTTTGGTCAGCCCCAGCATTTT
CDR3 protein: CASSLTPGTGAFGQPQHF
clone size: NA
V gene: TRBV7-9
D gene: TRBD1
J gene: TRBJ1-5

CDR3 DNA: TGTGCCAGCAGTCCCCTAGCGGGAGACCTGGGGGAGACCCAGTACTTC
CDR3 protein: CASSPLAGDLGETQYF
clone size: many
V gene: TRBV27
D gene: TRBD2
J gene: TRBJ2-5

CDR3 DNA: TGCGCCAGCAGCCAACTTTCCTCTGGAAACACCATATATTTT
CDR3 protein: CASSQLSSGNTIYF
clone size: NA
V gene: TRBV4-1
D gene: NA
J gene: TRBJ1-3

CDR3 DNA: TGTGCCTGGAGTGTACAGGACTATGGCTACACCTTC
CDR3 protein: CAWSVQDYGYTF
clone size: few
V gene: TRBV30
D gene: NA
J gene: TRBJ1-2

CDR3 DNA: TGTGCCAGCATCCTTAGCGGGAGTGACAATGAGCAGTTCTTC
CDR3 protein: CASILSGSDNEQFF
clone size: many
V gene: TRBV12-3/TRBV12-4
D gene: TRBD2
J gene: TRBJ2-1

CDR3 DNA: TGTGCCAGCAGCGTAGGTCTAGCGGGAGGTGGCCCAAGGGAGACCCAGTACTTC
CDR3 protein: CASSVGLAGGGPRETQYF
clone size: many
V gene: TRBV9
D gene: TRBD2
J gene: TRBJ2-5

CDR3 DNA: TGTGCCAGCAGTTGGTTGAACACTGAAGCTTTCTTT
CDR3 protein: CASSWLNTEAFF
clone size: many
V gene: TRBV28
D gene: NA
J gene: TRBJ1-1

CDR3 DNA: TGCGCCAGCAGCTTGGTTGCTAGCCGCCCCACCGGGGAGCTGTTTTTT
CDR3 protein: CASSLVASRPTGELFF
clone size: NA
V gene: TRBV5-1
D gene: NA
J gene: TRBJ2-2

CDR3 DNA: TGTGCCAGCAGCTCGGGACTGGGGGATACGCAGTATTTT
CDR3 protein: CASSSGLGDTQYF
clone size: NA
V gene: TRBV5-4
D gene: NA
J gene: TRBJ2-3

CDR3 DNA: TGTGCCAGCACCCCCCAGACAGGGAGTCAGCCCCAGCATTTT
CDR3 protein: CASTPQTGSQPQHF
clone size: many
V gene: TRBV2
D gene: TRBD1
J gene: TRBJ1-5

CDR3 DNA: TGTGCCAGCAGCTCAACGTATGTGCAAGAGACCCAGTACTTC
CDR3 protein: CASSSTYVQETQYF
clone size: NA
V gene: TRBV7-9
D gene: NA
J gene: TRBJ2-5

CDR3 DNA: TGCAGCTTACGGGGCGGGAGCTACAATGAGCAGTTCTTC
CDR3 protein: CSLRGGSYNEQFF
clone size: NA
V gene: TRBV29-1
D gene: TRBD2
J gene: TRBJ2-1

CDR3 DNA: TGCAGTGCTAGAGATCTTCTAGCGGGATTCGAGACCCAGTACTTC
CDR3 protein: CSARDLLAGFETQYF
clone size: many
V gene: TRBV20-1
D gene: TRBD2
J gene: TRBJ2-5

CDR3 DNA: TGCGCCAGCAGTGACGGGACACATAGCAATCAGCCCCAGCATTTT
CDR3 protein: CASSDGTHSNQPQHF
clone size: NA
V gene: TRBV5-1
D gene: NA
J gene: TRBJ1-5

CDR3 DNA: TGTGCCAGCAGTCTCGGACTCACGGGCACTGGAGCTTTCTTT
CDR3 protein: CASSLGLTGTGAFF
clone size: NA
V gene: TRBV6-2/TRBV6-3
D gene: NA
J gene: TRBJ1-1

CDR3 DNA: TGTGCCAGCACTCGGACGACTAGCGGGAGCGCAGAGCAGTTCTTC
CDR3 protein: CASTRTTSGSAEQFF
clone size: few
V gene: TRBV19
D gene: TRBD2
J gene: TRBJ2-1

CDR3 DNA: TGCAGTGCTAGAGCCGGGACAGGGGTTGTTACTGAAGCTTTCTTT
CDR3 protein: CSARAGTGVVTEAFF
clone size: many
V gene: TRBV20-1
D gene: TRBD1
J gene: TRBJ1-1

CDR3 DNA: TGTGCCAGCAGTGTTACTGGGGTGAACACTGAAGCTTTCTTT
CDR3 protein: CASSVTGVNTEAFF
clone size: NA
V gene: TRBV6-1
D gene: NA
J gene: TRBJ1-1

CDR3 DNA: TGTGCCAGCCTCGCCTTGTCCCCCGGCGCAGATACGCAGTATTTT
CDR3 protein: CASLALSPGADTQYF
clone size: many
V gene: TRBV2
D gene: NA
J gene: TRBJ2-3

CDR3 DNA: TGTGCCAGCAGTTACTCGGTCGGGGGACTAGCAGAGACCCAGTACTTC
CDR3 protein: CASSYSVGGLAETQYF
clone size: few
V gene: TRBV6-6
D gene: TRBD2
J gene: TRBJ2-5

CDR3 DNA: TGTGCCACCAGTGATTATCTACATGAGCAGTTCTTC
CDR3 protein: CATSDYLHEQFF
clone size: few
V gene: TRBV24-1
D gene: NA
J gene: TRBJ2-1

CDR3 DNA: TGCAGTGCTGGGGGCAGAGCTAACTATGGCTACACCTTC
CDR3 protein: CSAGGRANYGYTF
clone size: many
V gene: TRBV20-1
D gene: NA
J gene: TRBJ1-2

CDR3 DNA: TGTGCCAGCAGCCCCAGGGACATCCAAGAGACCCAGTACTTC
CDR3 protein: CASSPRDIQETQYF
clone size: many
V gene: TRBV11-2
D gene: NA
J gene: TRBJ2-5

CDR3 DNA: TGTGCCAGCTCCCTGACGGGATCCCCGAGTGAAAAACTGTTTTTT
CDR3 protein: CASSLTGSPSEKLFF
clone size: NA
V gene: TRBV18
D gene: NA
J gene: TRBJ1-4

CDR3 DNA: TGTGCCAGCAGTGCCGGGAGGGTATATGGCTACACCTTC
CDR3 protein: CASSAGRVYGYTF
clone size: many
V gene: TRBV6-1
D gene: NA
J gene: TRBJ1-2

CDR3 DNA: TGTGCCAGCAGCCCCCCGGCAGGGATTCCAGGGTATTTT
CDR3 protein: CASSPPAGIPGYF
clone size: few
V gene: TRBV6-1
D gene: NA
J gene: TRBJ2-3

CDR3 DNA: TGTGCCTGGAGTGTAGCAGGGATTCTAAATGGCTACACCTTC
CDR3 protein: CAWSVAGILNGYTF
clone size: NA
V gene: TRBV30
D gene: NA
J gene: TRBJ1-2

CDR3 DNA: TGTGCCATCAGTGAGGGACTGTACTACGAGCAGTACTTC
CDR3 protein: CAISEGLYYEQYF
clone size: many
V gene: TRBV10-3
D gene: NA
J gene: TRBJ2-7

CDR3 DNA: TGCGCCAGCAGCCAACAGGGATTAGTGGCAGATACGCAGTATTTT
CDR3 protein: CASSQQGLVADTQYF
clone size: few
V gene: TRBV4-1
D gene: NA
J gene: TRBJ2-3